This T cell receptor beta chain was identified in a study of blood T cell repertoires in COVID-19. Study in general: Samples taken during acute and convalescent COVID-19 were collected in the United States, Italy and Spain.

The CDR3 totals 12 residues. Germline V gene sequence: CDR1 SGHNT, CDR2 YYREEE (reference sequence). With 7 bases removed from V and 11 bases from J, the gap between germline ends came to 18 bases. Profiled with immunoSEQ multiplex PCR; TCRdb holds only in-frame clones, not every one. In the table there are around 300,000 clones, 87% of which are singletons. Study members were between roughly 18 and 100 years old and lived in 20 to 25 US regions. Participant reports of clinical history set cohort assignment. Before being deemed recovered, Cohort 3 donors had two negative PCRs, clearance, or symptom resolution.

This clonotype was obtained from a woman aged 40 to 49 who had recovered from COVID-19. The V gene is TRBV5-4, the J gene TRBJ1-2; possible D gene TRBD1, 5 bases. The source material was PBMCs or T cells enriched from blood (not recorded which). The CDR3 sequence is CASGGVIGPYTF. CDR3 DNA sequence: TGTGCCAGCGGGGGGGTTATTGGGCCGTACACCTTC.